The rows below give T cell receptor beta chains drawn from one sample of a study of technical replicates of blood from a few donors. TCRdb's table, derived via immunoSEQ multiplex PCR, lists solely in-frame clones and lacks some. The sample lists 55,000 to 65,000 clones, approximately 97% occurring once. Sequenced: T cells isolated from PBMCs. These receptors all stem from a human donor in good health. The CDR3 runs from the conserved cysteine through the conserved F or W. The order of the fields is V gene, CDR3 length, clone size, D gene, J gene, CDR3 protein. The D gene is left open where the match is weak. The size of a clone is reported for some rows only, either as once, few or many, or as a class for expanded clones.

v_gene: TRBV10-1
len: 15
abundance: .
d_gene: .
j_gene: TRBJ1-1
CDR3aa: CASSERKGVNTEAFF

v_gene: TRBV30
len: 11
abundance: .
d_gene: .
j_gene: TRBJ2-2
CDR3aa: CAKGLTGELFF

v_gene: TRBV7-8
len: 12
abundance: .
d_gene: .
j_gene: TRBJ2-4
CDR3aa: CASSSAGDIQYF

v_gene: TRBV4-1
len: 13
abundance: .
d_gene: .
j_gene: TRBJ2-7
CDR3aa: CASSQGLAYEQYF

v_gene: TRBV11-3
len: 12
abundance: .
d_gene: .
j_gene: TRBJ2-3
CDR3aa: CASSLASGTQYF

v_gene: TRBV9
len: 17
abundance: .
d_gene: TRBD2
j_gene: TRBJ2-3
CDR3aa: CASSGSGAGGPTDTQYF

v_gene: TRBV6-5
len: 14
abundance: .
d_gene: .
j_gene: TRBJ1-2
CDR3aa: CASSKTGNHYGYTF

v_gene: TRBV5-6
len: 14
abundance: once
d_gene: TRBD1
j_gene: TRBJ1-6
CDR3aa: CAMSTGQYNSPLHF

v_gene: TRBV29-1
len: 13
abundance: .
d_gene: .
j_gene: TRBJ1-2
CDR3aa: CSVVLQDNYGYTF

v_gene: TRBV2
len: 12
abundance: .
d_gene: .
j_gene: TRBJ2-3
CDR3aa: CASSGGSHTQYF

v_gene: TRBV4-1
len: 17
abundance: .
d_gene: TRBD2
j_gene: TRBJ2-7
CDR3aa: CASSQVGGTSGTYEQYF

v_gene: TRBV6-1
len: 14
abundance: .
d_gene: .
j_gene: TRBJ1-5
CDR3aa: CASSEGRSNQPQHF

v_gene: TRBV2
len: 16
abundance: once
d_gene: TRBD2
j_gene: TRBJ2-1
CDR3aa: CASRPGVIAGGPEQFF

v_gene: TRBV28
len: 12
abundance: .
d_gene: .
j_gene: TRBJ2-1
CDR3aa: CASSLNSEEQFF

v_gene: TRBV10-1
len: 15
abundance: .
d_gene: TRBD2
j_gene: TRBJ2-1
CDR3aa: CASSNYGGGSNEQFF

v_gene: TRBV7-2
len: 14
abundance: .
d_gene: .
j_gene: TRBJ2-3
CDR3aa: CASSYEGSADTQYF

v_gene: TRBV27
len: 15
abundance: once
d_gene: TRBD1
j_gene: TRBJ1-1
CDR3aa: CASSSQQGASTEAFF

v_gene: TRBV4-1
len: 16
abundance: .
d_gene: TRBD2
j_gene: TRBJ2-1
CDR3aa: CASSLRGLAGVDEQFF

v_gene: TRBV4-1
len: 13
abundance: .
d_gene: .
j_gene: TRBJ2-7
CDR3aa: CASSHREDYEQYF

v_gene: TRBV6-1
len: 15
abundance: .
d_gene: TRBD1
j_gene: TRBJ2-7
CDR3aa: CASSEVRQGAHEQYF

v_gene: TRBV6-4
len: 14
abundance: .
d_gene: TRBD1
j_gene: TRBJ1-2
CDR3aa: CASSPGQGFSGYTF

v_gene: TRBV5-1
len: 15
abundance: .
d_gene: TRBD2
j_gene: TRBJ2-1
CDR3aa: CASSLDSGAYNEQFF

v_gene: TRBV5-1
len: 11
abundance: .
d_gene: .
j_gene: TRBJ2-2
CDR3aa: CASSFLGELFF

v_gene: TRBV5-6
len: 12
abundance: .
d_gene: .
j_gene: TRBJ1-2
CDR3aa: CASSPGSYGYTF

v_gene: TRBV9
len: 17
abundance: .
d_gene: .
j_gene: TRBJ1-1
CDR3aa: CASSEGQGRVTYTEAFF

v_gene: TRBV7-2
len: 15
abundance: .
d_gene: .
j_gene: TRBJ2-1
CDR3aa: CASSLGSGSYNEQFF

v_gene: TRBV4-1
len: 17
abundance: .
d_gene: TRBD2
j_gene: TRBJ2-5
CDR3aa: CASSHGGLVSSQETQYF

v_gene: TRBV2
len: 11
abundance: .
d_gene: .
j_gene: TRBJ1-2
CDR3aa: CASYDRDGYTF

v_gene: TRBV10-1
len: 13
abundance: .
d_gene: .
j_gene: TRBJ2-7
CDR3aa: CASMGGGSYEQYF

v_gene: TRBV28
len: 14
abundance: .
d_gene: TRBD2
j_gene: TRBJ2-7
CDR3aa: CASSSGTSDYEQYF

v_gene: TRBV29-1
len: 11
abundance: .
d_gene: .
j_gene: TRBJ1-2
CDR3aa: CSIQEYYGYTF

v_gene: TRBV2
len: 11
abundance: once
d_gene: .
j_gene: TRBJ1-1
CDR3aa: CASSGQSEAFF

v_gene: TRBV7-3
len: 13
abundance: once
d_gene: TRBD1
j_gene: TRBJ1-1
CDR3aa: CASSLDRDTEAFF

v_gene: TRBV30
len: 13
abundance: once
d_gene: .
j_gene: TRBJ2-5
CDR3aa: CARNDKDQETQYF

v_gene: TRBV5-1
len: 13
abundance: .
d_gene: TRBD1
j_gene: TRBJ1-1
CDR3aa: CASSRDRHTEAFF

v_gene: TRBV5-4
len: 13
abundance: .
d_gene: .
j_gene: TRBJ1-1
CDR3aa: CASSHGQNTEAFF

v_gene: TRBV10-2
len: 14
abundance: .
d_gene: TRBD1
j_gene: TRBJ1-1
CDR3aa: CASSPYRGFTEAFF

v_gene: TRBV5-1
len: 13
abundance: .
d_gene: .
j_gene: TRBJ2-7
CDR3aa: CASSLSALAEQYF

v_gene: TRBV7-8
len: 14
abundance: once
d_gene: TRBD1
j_gene: TRBJ2-7
CDR3aa: CASSVAGQGYEQYF

v_gene: TRBV6-5
len: 14
abundance: once
d_gene: TRBD1
j_gene: TRBJ1-1
CDR3aa: CASSTSTGSTEAFF

v_gene: TRBV5-1
len: 16
abundance: .
d_gene: TRBD2
j_gene: TRBJ2-7
CDR3aa: CASSWTLAGGTYEQYF

v_gene: TRBV6-5
len: 15
abundance: .
d_gene: .
j_gene: TRBJ2-5
CDR3aa: CASSTRAVGVKTQYF

v_gene: TRBV27
len: 16
abundance: .
d_gene: .
j_gene: TRBJ1-1
CDR3aa: CASSSRQASRNTEAFF

v_gene: TRBV7-8
len: 13
abundance: .
d_gene: .
j_gene: TRBJ2-7
CDR3aa: CASRDTGTYEQYF

v_gene: TRBV9
len: 18
abundance: once
d_gene: TRBD2
j_gene: TRBJ2-2
CDR3aa: CASSRLAGGTENTGELFF

v_gene: TRBV28
len: 17
abundance: .
d_gene: TRBD1
j_gene: TRBJ2-7
CDR3aa: CASSLVPTGGGSYEQYF

v_gene: TRBV27
len: 13
abundance: .
d_gene: .
j_gene: TRBJ1-2
CDR3aa: CASSSEGSYGYTF

v_gene: TRBV28
len: 14
abundance: .
d_gene: .
j_gene: TRBJ1-5
CDR3aa: CASRNGQNNQPQHF

v_gene: TRBV5-1
len: 16
abundance: .
d_gene: TRBD1
j_gene: TRBJ2-2
CDR3aa: CASSWGTAAYTGELFF

v_gene: TRBV15
len: 19
abundance: .
d_gene: TRBD1
j_gene: TRBJ2-2
CDR3aa: CATSIRPFGGRGFAGELFF

v_gene: TRBV11-2
len: 17
abundance: .
d_gene: .
j_gene: TRBJ1-3
CDR3aa: CASSLGGGRVSGNTIYF

v_gene: TRBV5-6
len: 14
abundance: .
d_gene: TRBD1
j_gene: TRBJ1-1
CDR3aa: CASRITGGDTEAFF

v_gene: TRBV5-1
len: 16
abundance: .
d_gene: TRBD2
j_gene: TRBJ2-7
CDR3aa: CASSSSPGLVSYEQYF